The T cell receptor beta chain under discussion was sequenced for a study of OX40 agonist ivuxolimab in advanced cancers. Background on the study: Those treated in dose escalation had hepatocellular carcinoma, melanoma, renal cell cancer or head and neck cancer. Eligibility rules accepted prior anti-PD-1, anti-PD-L1 or anti-CTLA-4 therapy, and over 35% had some. Three partial responders included one hepatocellular carcinoma patient and two cutaneous melanoma patients.

Notes on the study in general: With doses of 0.1-3.0 mg/kg, partial responders showed among the lowest clonal expansion.

Produced via immunoSEQ multiplex PCR; TCRdb's table is partial and in-frame only. Of roughly 80,000 clones in the sample, roughly 84% are singletons; the top ten hold 0.32%. Comments on this clone: Its antigen is undetermined.

J gave up 0 bases and V 11 bases, and 9 bases lay outside the gene matches. CDR1 MDHEN and CDR2 SYDVKM come from the germline V gene. The CDR3 covers 14 residues. This TCR was sampled from an adult with an advanced solid tumor such as melanoma, head and neck, liver or kidney cancer. The specimen was CD4+ or CD8+ T cells sorted from blood, collected in a trial of the OX40 agonist ivuxolimab. The chain recombines TRBV28 with TRBJ1-2, with TRBD1 matching 7 bases. The CDR3 sequence: CASHPGTANYGYTF. The CDR3 nucleotides are TGTGCCTCTCACCCCGGGACAGCTAACTATGGCTACACCTTC.